The 26 T cell receptor beta chains reported below all come from one sample, sequenced in a study of CD8+ T cells in alopecia areata. Once RNA had been extracted, it was reverse transcribed into cDNA to act as the sequencing template. TCRdb's table, derived via immunoSEQ multiplex PCR, lists solely in-frame clones and lacks some. The table shows about 160,000 clones, with roughly 65% occurring only once. Treatment given: oral pan-JAK inhibitor, 5-10 mg twice daily. The sample here was CD4+ T cells sorted from blood, taken at week 4, from a patient treated with tofacitinib. The receptors come from a human donor with alopecia areata.

This chain joins TRBV2 and TRBJ2-7; no definite D call. CDR3 length: 14 residues. Trimming left V 0 bases short and J 4 bases short, with 10 bases between. Germline CDR1 and CDR2: SNHLY and FYNNEI. The CDR3 here is CASSEAGFPYEQYF. The CDR3 nucleotides are TGTGCCAGCAGTGAAGCGGGGTTTCCGTACGAGCAGTACTTC.

Comment on this clone: The sample holds other DNA sequences that translate to the same CDR3. The chain links TRBV30 to TRBJ2-5; D unresolved. Per germline, CDR1 GTSNPN and CDR2 SVGIG (reference sequence). V was cut by 0 bases and J by 5 bases, with 7 bases left in between. The CDR3 has 12 residues. The CDR3, as DNA: TGTGCCTGGAGTGTACTACAGGAGACCCAGTACTTC. Translated: CAWSVLQETQYF.

In this sample, this clone turned up once. This chain joins TRBV5-4 and TRBJ1-2; 7 nucleotides align to TRBD1. The CDR3 length is 13 residues. Germline V gene lookup returns CDR1 SGHNT and CDR2 YYREEE (reference sequence). The junction had 6 bases not matched to a gene; V was cut back by 10 bases and J by 0 bases. In DNA, the CDR3 is TGTGCCTCCCGGGACAGCCCTAACTATGGCTACACCTTC. It is translated as CASRDSPNYGYTF.

The V gene is TRBV29-1, the J gene TRBJ2-7, with D uncertain. Trimming stripped 0 bases from V and 2 bases from J, with 14 bases between. There are 15 residues in the CDR3. In germline, CDR1 is SQVTM, CDR2 ANQGSEA. CDR3 sequence (DNA): TGCAGCGTTGAAGATTCGAGGAAGGGCACCTACGAGCAGTACTTC. This encodes CSVEDSRKGTYEQYF.

This clone was counted only a few times. The V gene is TRBV5-6, the J gene TRBJ2-5; 11 bases match TRBD2. Germline V CDR1 and CDR2: SGHDT, YYEEEE. V was clipped by 4 bases and J by 7 bases; unmatched bases: 3. The CDR3 sequence is 13 residues long. The CDR3 sequence: CASSRTSGGTQYF. In DNA, the CDR3 is TGTGCCAGCAGCCGCACTAGCGGGGGGACCCAGTACTTC.

CDR3: CASSRPGVETQYF. In DNA, the CDR3 is TGTGCCAGCAGCCGGCCCGGGGTCGAGACCCAGTACTTC. The genes are TRBV14 and TRBJ2-5; D is perhaps TRBD2 (5 bases). The V gene's germline CDR1 is SGHDN and CDR2 FVKESK. V was clipped by 4 bases and J by 5 bases, with 11 bases between them. The CDR3 spans 13 residues.

This clone was seen more than once but under ten times. The chain recombines TRBV10-3 with TRBJ1-5; D unresolved. The germline CDR1 and CDR2 sequences are ENHRY and SYGVKD. The germline V and J ends were trimmed by 0 bases and 6 bases, with 6 bases remaining between them. The CDR3 covers 13 residues. The CDR3 loop is CAISESVGQPQHF. The CDR3, as DNA: TGTGCCATCAGTGAGTCAGTCGGTCAGCCCCAGCATTTT.

This clone came up a few times. This chain uses TRBV18 with TRBJ2-1; 12 nucleotides align to TRBD2. The CDR3 is made up of 17 amino acids. CDR1 is KGHSH, CDR2 LQKENI, per germline. V dropped 4 bases and J dropped 6; count of bases not matched to a gene: 10. Written as DNA, the CDR3 is TGTGCCAGCTCACTCAGGACTAGCGGGGTCGGGTCCAATGAGCAGTTCTTC. Translated, it gives CASSLRTSGVGSNEQFF.

The J gene is TRBJ1-4, the V gene TRBV29-1; possible D gene TRBD1, 5 bases. Germline V gives CDR1 SQVTM, CDR2 ANQGSEA. The CDR3 covers 11 residues. Trimming left V 4 bases short and J 7 bases short, with 7 bases between. In DNA form, the CDR3 reads TGCAGCGTTGGGACATCTGAAAAACTGTTTTTT. Amino acids: CSVGTSEKLFF.

The CDR3 DNA sequence: TGTGCCTGGAGCATCCTAGCGGGGGCGGTCGAGCAGTACTTC. Its translation is CAWSILAGAVEQYF. The rearrangement links TRBV30 to TRBJ2-7, with TRBD2 identical over 10 bases. Trimming removed 3 bases from V and 6 bases from J; junction bases left unmatched: 8. This CDR3 has 14 amino acids. Looked up from germline, CDR1 is GTSNPN and CDR2 is SVGIG (reference sequence).

This chain links TRBV30 with TRBJ1-6; 8 bases map to TRBD1. The CDR3 has 15 residues. Germline lookup yields CDR1 GTSNPN and CDR2 SVGIG (reference sequence). J lost 9 bases, V lost 3 bases, and 10 bases had no gene match. CDR3 nucleotide sequence: TGTGCCTGGAGGACGACAGGGGATGGGGGTTCACCCCTCCACTTT. Its translation is CAWRTTGDGGSPLHF.

This clone was counted only a few times. The rearrangement links TRBV29-1 to TRBJ2-1, with TRBD1 identical over 7 bases. CDR3 size: 13 residues. From germline, CDR1 is SQVTM and CDR2 ANQGSEA. Germline trimming cut 8 bases from V and 3 bases from J; bases unmatched to any gene: 7. CDR3 nucleotides: TGCAGCATCCGGGACAGCGTCTACAATGAGCAGTTCTTC. Translated: CSIRDSVYNEQFF.

This clone has a handful of counts. This chain connects TRBV6-5 to TRBJ2-7, with no clear D. CDR1 and CDR2 from the germline V gene are MNHEY and SVGAGI. The CDR3 sequence is 14 residues long. Trimming removed 0 bases at V and 2 bases at J, with 8 bases between. The CDR3 here is CASSYSGQTYEQYF. The CDR3, as DNA: TGTGCCAGCAGTTACTCTGGGCAGACCTACGAGCAGTACTTC.

V gene TRBV5-1 combines with J gene TRBJ2-1; 14 positions match TRBD2. This CDR3 region has 17 residues. Trimming removed 4 bases from V and 10 bases from J; junction bases left unmatched: 13. CDR1 SGHRS and CDR2 YFSETQ come from the germline V gene. For the CDR3, the DNA is TGCGCCAGCAGCCTCACCCCGACTAGCGGGGGGGCTGGCGAGCAGTTCTTC. Protein product: CASSLTPTSGGAGEQFF.

V and J are TRBV10-3 and TRBJ2-5; 8 bases are shared with TRBD2. V lost 11 bases to trimming and J lost 0 bases; unmatched junction nucleotides: 5. The CDR3 runs to 13 residues. The germline CDR1 and CDR2 sequences are ENHRY and SYGVKD. CDR3 region: CALGTRYQETQYF. CDR3 bases: TGTGCCTTGGGGACTAGATACCAAGAGACCCAGTACTTC.

The rearrangement links TRBV9 to TRBJ1-2; D unresolved. With 6 bases removed from V and 6 bases from J, the gap between germline ends came to 15 bases. CDR1 and CDR2 from the germline V gene are SGDLS and YYNGEE. There are 13 residues in the CDR3. CDR3 nucleotides: TGTGCCAGCAACCTACCGCCTGGGGATGGCTACACCTTC. Translating gives CASNLPPGDGYTF.

The V gene is TRBV7-2, the J gene TRBJ1-1, with D unclear. The germline gives CDR1 SGHTA, CDR2 FQGNSA. V lost 2 bases and J lost 4, with 11 bases in between. The CDR3 covers 14 residues. The CDR3 here is CASSLWGRLTEAFF. Here the CDR3 DNA reads TGTGCCAGCAGCTTATGGGGTCGGCTCACTGAAGCTTTCTTT.

This clone has a handful of counts. This rearrangement joins TRBV6-5 to TRBJ2-7, with 8 nucleotides matching TRBD1. The J segment lost 5 bases and the V segment lost 5 bases, leaving 8 bases of the junction unmatched. The CDR3 length is 14 residues. Germline V gene data show CDR1 as MNHEY and CDR2 as SVGAGI. As DNA, the CDR3 is TGTGCCAGCAGTACGCCGGGACAGGTCCACGAGCAGTACTTC. Protein product: CASSTPGQVHEQYF.

The CDR3 is CALGRFKATNEKLFF. The CDR3 region has the DNA TGTGCCCTGGGGCGGTTCAAGGCGACTAATGAAAAACTGTTTTTT. The chain recombines TRBV30 with TRBJ1-4; D may be TRBD1 (5 bases). The V gene's germline CDR1 is GTSNPN and CDR2 SVGIG (reference sequence). Trimming left V 8 bases short and J 2 bases short, with 18 bases between. The CDR3 totals 15 residues.

The genes are TRBV29-1 and TRBJ1-1, with unresolved D. The CDR3 runs to 13 residues. V was shortened by 6 bases and J by 0 bases, with 11 bases between the two germline ends. The germline gives CDR1 SQVTM, CDR2 ANQGSEA. The CDR3 sequence is CSVNWRLNTEAFF. The DNA of the CDR3 is TGCAGCGTGAATTGGCGTTTGAACACTGAAGCTTTCTTT.

The genes are TRBV29-1 and TRBJ2-5; perhaps D is TRBD1 or TRBD2 (5 bases each). Germline V gene lookup returns CDR1 SQVTM and CDR2 ANQGSEA. The CDR3 extends over 14 amino acids. The V end lost 4 bases, the J end lost 3 bases, and 15 bases lay between the germline ends. The chain's CDR3 is CSVGQLGVEETQYF. In nucleotides, the CDR3 is TGCAGCGTTGGTCAGTTGGGGGTGGAAGAGACCCAGTACTTC.

The chain links TRBV6-5 to TRBJ2-5; D is possibly TRBD1 or TRBD2 (5 bases each). There are 15 residues in the CDR3. Between the trimmed V and J ends, which lost 7 bases and 4 bases, there was a span of 19 bases. Germline V gives CDR1 MNHEY, CDR2 SVGAGI. CDR3 DNA sequence: TGTGCCAGCAAAACCCGGGGTCCTGGGGGAGAGACCCAGTACTTC. It is translated as CASKTRGPGGETQYF.

The J gene is TRBJ1-4, the V gene TRBV5-6, with D possibly matching TRBD1 (6 bases). Trimming removed 4 bases at V and 6 bases at J, with 16 bases between. Germline loops: CDR1 SGHDT, CDR2 YYEEEE. The CDR3 covers 15 residues. DNA of the CDR3: TGTGCCAGCAGCGAATCAGGGGTGGCGGATGAAAAACTGTTTTTT. It is translated as CASSESGVADEKLFF. The whole variable domain, remainder taken from reference TRBV5-6 and TRBJ1-4, is DAGVTQSPTHLIKTRGQQVTLRCSPKSGHDTVSWYQQALGQGPQFIFQYYEEEERQRGNFPDRFSGHQFPNYSSELNVNALLLGDSALYLCASSESGVADEKLFFGSGTQLSVL.

The rearrangement links TRBV27 to TRBJ2-2; D remains ambiguous. This CDR3 is 17 amino acids long. CDR1 MNHEY and CDR2 SMNVEV come from the germline V gene (reference sequence). The ends were cut back, 3 bases at V and 0 bases at J, with 14 bases in the middle. This chain's CDR3 is CASSFLHGVSNTGELFF. Here the CDR3 DNA reads TGTGCCAGCAGTTTTCTTCACGGAGTCTCGAACACCGGGGAGCTGTTTTTT.

This clone was seen a handful of times. The chain carries TRBV6-5 and TRBJ2-5; D is unresolved. The germline CDR1 and CDR2 sequences are MNHEY and SVGAGI. Trimming left V 6 bases short and J 2 bases short, with 10 bases between. This CDR3 region has 13 residues. The CDR3 bases are TGTGCCAGCAGGGTACTTATACAAGAGACCCAGTACTTC. Amino acid sequence: CASRVLIQETQYF.

The chain couples TRBV30 to TRBJ1-5; TRBD1 matches at 7 bases. V lost 3 bases to trimming and J lost 5 bases; unmatched junction nucleotides: 4. This CDR3 region has 13 residues. Germline CDR1 GTSNPN, CDR2 SVGIG (reference sequence). For the CDR3, the DNA is TGTGCCTGGAGAAGACAGGGAGATCAGCCCCAGCATTTT. Its translation: CAWRRQGDQPQHF.